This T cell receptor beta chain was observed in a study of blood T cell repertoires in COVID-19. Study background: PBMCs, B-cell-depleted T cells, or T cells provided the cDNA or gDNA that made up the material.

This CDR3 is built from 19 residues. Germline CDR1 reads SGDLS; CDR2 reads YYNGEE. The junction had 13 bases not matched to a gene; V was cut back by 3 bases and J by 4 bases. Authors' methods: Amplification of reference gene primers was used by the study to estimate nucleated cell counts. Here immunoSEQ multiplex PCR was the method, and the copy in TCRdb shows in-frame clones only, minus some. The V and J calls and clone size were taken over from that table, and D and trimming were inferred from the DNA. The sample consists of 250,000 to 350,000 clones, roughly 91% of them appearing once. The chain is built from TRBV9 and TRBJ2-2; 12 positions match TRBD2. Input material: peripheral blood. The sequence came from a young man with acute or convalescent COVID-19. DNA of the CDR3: TGTGCCAGCAGCGCCGGAGGGCTAGCGGGGGGGCGTGTCACCGGGGAGCTGTTTTTT. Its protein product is CASSAGGLAGGRVTGELFF.